This T cell receptor (beta chain) was sequenced in a study of cytomegalovirus exposure and HLA in healthy donors. Germline V gene sequence: CDR1 LNHDA, CDR2 SQIVND (reference sequence). The V segment lost 4 bases and the J segment 10 bases; nucleotides outside the gene matches: 6. This CDR3 comprises 14 residues. The PCR employed 60 Vbeta primers together with 13 Jbeta primers. The assay was immunoSEQ multiplex PCR, and TCRdb's table has in-frame clones only and misses some. The table includes fewer than 250,000 clones, around 77% detected once. The sample taken for sequencing was PBMCs. V gene TRBV19 combines with J gene TRBJ1-6, with 8 bases fitting TRBD1. The TCR comes from a woman under 30 in good health and CMV-seronegative. CDR3 nucleotide sequence: TGTGCCAGTAGTACCGGGACAGGAGAATCACCCCTCCACTTT. Its protein is CASSTGTGESPLHF.